This T cell receptor (beta chain) was identified in a study of regulatory T cells in long-lasting Graves disease. This clonotype has only a few counts. With 0 bases removed from V and 11 bases from J, the gap between germline ends came to 14 bases. Germline CDR1 reads SGHRS; CDR2 reads YFSETQ. CDR3 size: 13 residues. CDR3 regions were amplified by Arm-PCR using iRepertoire HTBI primers to build TCR beta libraries. Each CDR3 protein gets one entry after TCRdb re-called the multiplex PCR reads with MiXCR. Of some 600,000 distinct CDR3 sequences listed, around 16% are singletons. As for time point: newly diagnosed GD, antithyroid drugs for less than 3 months. The authors made the TCR library using RNA they extracted from PBMCs. These data also formed part of another study, on T cells in Graves' hyperthyroidism and ophthalmopathy. That study adds: The HTBI primer set was used in a first-round RT-PCR of the TCR CDR3.

The clonotype comes from a man between 18 and 29 years old with Graves disease. This material consisted of peripheral blood mononuclear cells (PBMCs), taken at new diagnosis, from a patient treated with antithyroid drugs. V gene TRBV5-1 combines with J gene TRBJ1-1; the D gene is possibly TRBD1 (5 bases). In nucleotides, the CDR3 is TGCGCCAGCAGCTTGGACGGGACGCGGCTGGCTTTCTTT. Protein product: CASSLDGTRLAFF.